The sequence of this T cell receptor (beta chain) was determined in a study of regulatory T cells in long-lasting Graves disease (dated by TCRdb to the early 2020s). As for the study more broadly: Antithyroid drugs had been taken for less than 3 months by newly diagnosed Graves' disease patients. Peripheral blood TCR sequencing and RNA sequencing compared persistent Graves' disease patients with newly diagnosed Graves' disease patients. The study was conducted in China and was registered as a clinical trial. A total of 33 samples underwent TCR sequencing, from about 13 patients with persistent Graves' disease and some 20 patients with newly diagnosed Graves' disease. On the study overall, not on this receptor specifically: TRBV28, TRBJ1-2 and TRBJ2-5 were preferentially used in persistent disease, while TRBV20-1 and TRBJ2-1 were favored in newly diagnosed disease. As a limitation, the authors acknowledged that the small sample size may reduce accuracy. Compared with newly diagnosed patients, patients with persistent Graves' disease had lower TCR Shannon entropy and fewer highly expanded clones, which suggests clonal expansion. Because the primary lesion, thyroid tissue, could not be accessed, the study looked at peripheral blood alone. Sequencing and analysis were restricted to the TCR beta chain. More public clonotypes were shared among persistent patients (over 2,500) than among newly diagnosed patients (approximately 1,000).

This clonotype was counted ten times or more. Its binding antigen is unknown. Per-base qualities were not stored, and no clone one base away is much larger. The sample's time point label is to be understood as: newly diagnosed GD, antithyroid drugs for less than 3 months. RNA was extracted from PBMCs in TRIzol for both TCR sequencing and RNA sequencing. The diagnosis of Graves' disease followed American Thyroid Association guidelines. Patients for the study were recruited at an endocrinology department in Xi'an, China. Each patient gave 9 to 10 milliliters of peripheral blood, collected in an EDTA anticoagulant tube. Ficoll Paque Plus density gradient separation was used to isolate PBMCs, and no further T cell sorting was done. An Agilent 2100 Bioanalyzer and agarose gel were used to assess RNA quality, and a NanoDrop 2000 was used to measure RNA concentration. Germline trimming: 7 bases from V, 3 bases from J; junction bases outside gene matches: 6. The germline V gene supplies CDR1 MNHNS and CDR2 SASEGT. The CDR3 covers 14 residues, taking in both the cysteine and the phenylalanine. Only the CDR3 portion is preserved as DNA: 42 bases, with reading frame beginning at the first base.

Library prep was done by multiplex PCR. For sequencing, an Illumina HiSeq 4000 was employed. CDR3 regions were amplified by Arm-PCR with iRepertoire HTBI primers to construct TCR beta libraries. Gel purification was performed on PCR products prior to sequencing. The paper's processing steps were these. Gene usage analysis of CDR3 amino acid clonotypes used the 60 to 80 TRBV and fewer than 15 TRBJ segments found across samples. COPE and FqMerger were used to merge filtered high-quality paired reads into contigs. BLAST was used to align contigs to the IMGT TRBV, TRBD and TRBJ reference genes, and CDR3 was defined following IMGT. Any clonotype with a frequency above 0.1% was counted as a highly expanded clone. Repertoire diversity was measured by Shannon entropy, and V-J evenness by the Gini coefficient. A clonotype found in more than one individual was treated as public. The public reads were reanalyzed by TCRdb: fastp trimming at Q25, MiXCR alignment, in-frame beta chains only. Entries are consolidated by CDR3 protein sequence, retaining the most common genes and DNA. TCRdb's processing, not the study's, gives the V and J calls here. The sample profile shows over 500,000 distinct CDR3 sequences; about 16% of them were found once. The top ten hold about 11% of the sample.

These sequences were also reported in another study, on T cells in Graves' hyperthyroidism and ophthalmopathy. From the second report: Stable Graves' hyperthyroidism was defined as the absence of progression to ophthalmopathy over 18 months of follow-up. The hyperthyroidism patients were between 18 and 65 years old and newly diagnosed, with a disease duration of less than 2 months. Any patient with an uncontrolled infection, another autoimmune disease, pregnancy or lactation was excluded. Diagnoses were based on clinical symptoms, serum thyroxine and TRAb, thyroid ultrasound and orbital computed tomography. A first-round RT-PCR of the TCR CDR3 used the HTBI primer set with the Qiagen OneStep RT-PCR kit. Most expanded thyroid clonotypes (frequency above 0.001) were also detected in blood, suggesting blood repertoires may reflect thyroid immune responses. A 13 V-J signature model separated ophthalmopathy from stable hyperthyroidism, with approximately 87% sensitivity and about 81% specificity in cross-validation and 80%/75% in testing. In validation, progression to ophthalmopathy was predicted by the model with roughly 69% sensitivity and roughly 76% specificity, a median of roughly six months before onset. TCR V-J signatures able to tell the groups apart were searched for in a discovery cohort of 100 patients, of whom over 40 had Graves' ophthalmopathy and under 65 had stable Graves' hyperthyroidism. Prospective prediction of ophthalmopathy was tested in an independent validation cohort consisting of 18 hyperthyroidism patients and some 16 patients who later progressed to ophthalmopathy. For training and testing, the approximately 92 patients in the discovery cohort were randomly divided in a 7:3 ratio. In over five Graves' hyperthyroidism patients, the study also compared T-cell repertoires from thyroid tissue with T-cell repertoires from blood. After sampling, hyperthyroidism patients received methimazole starting at 30 mg daily, and ophthalmopathy patients received high-dose intravenous methylprednisolone. Libraries were constructed in a second round of multiplex PCR, after which size selection and purification were performed. The libraries were sequenced on an Illumina HiSeq2000 using paired-end 100 bp reads. SOAPnuke was used to process the raw data, throwing out any read that contained adapters or uncalled bases, had a mean Phred below 15, or lacked an exact constant-primer or identifier match. COPE v1.2.5 was used to merge high-quality paired reads, and clonotypes were defined as unique nucleotide sequences. MiTCR v1.1 was used to align clonotypes to the IMGT TRBV, TRBD and TRBJ reference segments. Analysis was restricted to V-J combinations with a frequency above 0.0001, which covered about 99% of repertoires. The TCS score was defined as F50 (clonal expansion) divided by E x V (chaos), with BLOSUM62-based TCRdist calculated between CDR3 peptides within each V-J. Welch's t-statistics and random forest reduced 514 V-J features to 13, which were used in a naive Bayes classifier (R e1071). No statistical method was used to set the sample size in advance, and investigators knew the group allocation. TCR Vbeta CDR3 sequencing of 130 to 150 peripheral blood samples (roughly 41 ophthalmopathy, about 75 hyperthyroidism and approximately 17 progressor patients) is reported in the paper.

The sequencing here drew on peripheral blood mononuclear cells (PBMCs), taken at new diagnosis, from a patient treated with antithyroid drugs. The V gene is TRBV6-1 and the J gene is TRBJ1-2, and 9 junction bases match TRBD1. The source is a man aged 18 to 35 with Graves disease. Donor details come from another sample of the same person, matched by shared clones. The CDR3 is CASMRDRVDYGYTF. Here is the DNA: TGTGCCAGCATGCGGGACAGGGTTGACTATGGCTACACCTTC.